This record looks at one T cell receptor (beta chain) sequence and its context. The target antigen is unknown. This sample was included in a study of CD8 T cells in Susac syndrome. Study observations and caveats: Individuals included in the TCR sequencing and HLA analysis were acknowledged by the study to be relatively few in number.

The V end was cut by 3 bases, the J end by 4 bases, with 18 bases between. The CDR3 spans 17 residues. Germline assignment: CDR1 SGHTA and CDR2 FQGNSA. Random hexamers were used to reverse transcribe an amount of 0.5 to 1 ug RNA. Multiplex immunoSEQ PCR targeted 54 Vbeta and 13 Jbeta TCR beta segments. Each CDR3 protein gets one entry after TCRdb re-called the immunoSEQ multiplex PCR reads with MiXCR. The table shows under 550,000 distinct CDR3 sequences, with 75% to 90% occurring only once. Sequencing of TCR beta was performed on blood CD8+ T cells and on blood CD4+ T cells. Isolation of CD8+ and CD4+ T cells was performed negatively, whereas enrichment of TEMRA cells was done by FACS.

The gene calls are TRBV7-2 and TRBJ1-4; D remains ambiguous. The sample comprised CD8+ T cells from PBMCs. This sequence originates from a human donor with multiple sclerosis. The CDR3 spells CASSLGEGKDHNEKLFF. In DNA, the CDR3 is TGTGCCAGCAGCTTGGGTGAAGGGAAGGACCATAATGAAAAACTGTTTTTT. The full variable domain, its missing parts supplied by reference TRBV7-2 and TRBJ1-4, is GAGVSQSPSNKVTEKGKDVELRCDPISGHTALYWYRQSLGQGLEFLIYFQGNSAPDKSGLPSDRFSAERTGGSVSTLTIQRTQQEDSAVYLCASSLGEGKDHNEKLFFGSGTQLSVL.